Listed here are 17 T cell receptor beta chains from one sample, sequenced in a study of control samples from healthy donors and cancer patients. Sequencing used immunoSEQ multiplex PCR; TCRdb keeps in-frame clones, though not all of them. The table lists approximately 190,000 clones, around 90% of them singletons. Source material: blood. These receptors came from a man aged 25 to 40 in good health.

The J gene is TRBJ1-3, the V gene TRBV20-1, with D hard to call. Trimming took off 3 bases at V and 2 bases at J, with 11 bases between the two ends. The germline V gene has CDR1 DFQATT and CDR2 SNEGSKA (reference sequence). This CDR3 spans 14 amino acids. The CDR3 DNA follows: TGCAGTGCTAGTGACCCAGGAGCTGGAAACACCATATATTTT. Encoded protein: CSASDPGAGNTIYF.

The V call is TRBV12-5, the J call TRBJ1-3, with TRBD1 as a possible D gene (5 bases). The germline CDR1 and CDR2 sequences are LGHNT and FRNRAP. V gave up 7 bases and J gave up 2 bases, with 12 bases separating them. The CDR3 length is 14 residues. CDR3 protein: CASAQGRAGNTIYF. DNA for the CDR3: TGTGCTAGTGCGCAAGGCAGGGCTGGAAACACCATATATTTT.

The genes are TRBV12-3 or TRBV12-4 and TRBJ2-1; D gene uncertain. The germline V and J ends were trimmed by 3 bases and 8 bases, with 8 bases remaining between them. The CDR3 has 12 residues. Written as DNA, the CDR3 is TGTGCCAGCAGTTTCACCGTCTATGAGCAGTTCTTC. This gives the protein CASSFTVYEQFF.

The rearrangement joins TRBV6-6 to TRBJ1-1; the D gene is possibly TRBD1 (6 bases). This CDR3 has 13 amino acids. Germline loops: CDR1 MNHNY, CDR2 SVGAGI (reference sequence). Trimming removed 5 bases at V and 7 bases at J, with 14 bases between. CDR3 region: CASSPQGGFEAFF. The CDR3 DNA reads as TGTGCCAGCAGTCCACAGGGAGGGTTTGAAGCTTTCTTT.

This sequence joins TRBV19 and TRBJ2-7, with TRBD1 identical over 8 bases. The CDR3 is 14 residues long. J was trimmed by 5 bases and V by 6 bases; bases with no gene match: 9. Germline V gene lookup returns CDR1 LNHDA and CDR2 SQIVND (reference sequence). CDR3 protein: CASSNNGQGHEQYF. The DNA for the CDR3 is TGTGCCAGTAGCAATAACGGACAGGGACACGAGCAGTACTTC.

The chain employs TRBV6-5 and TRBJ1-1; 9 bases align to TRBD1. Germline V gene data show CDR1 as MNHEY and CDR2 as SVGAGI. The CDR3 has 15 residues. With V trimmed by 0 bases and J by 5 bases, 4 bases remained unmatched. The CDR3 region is CASSYSTGGSTEAFF. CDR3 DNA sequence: TGTGCCAGCAGTTACTCCACAGGGGGCAGTACTGAAGCTTTCTTT.

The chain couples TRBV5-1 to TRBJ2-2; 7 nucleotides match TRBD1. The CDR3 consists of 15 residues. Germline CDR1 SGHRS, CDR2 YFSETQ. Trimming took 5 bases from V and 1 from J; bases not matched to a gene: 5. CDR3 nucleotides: TGCGCCAGCAGTTTTGGGGACAGGAACACCGGGGAGCTGTTTTTT. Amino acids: CASSFGDRNTGELFF.

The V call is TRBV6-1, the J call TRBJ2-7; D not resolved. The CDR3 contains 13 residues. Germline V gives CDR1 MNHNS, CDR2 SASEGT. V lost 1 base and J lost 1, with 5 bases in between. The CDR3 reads CASSEGRSYEQYF. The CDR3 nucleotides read TGTGCCAGCAGTGAAGGCAGGTCCTACGAGCAGTACTTC.

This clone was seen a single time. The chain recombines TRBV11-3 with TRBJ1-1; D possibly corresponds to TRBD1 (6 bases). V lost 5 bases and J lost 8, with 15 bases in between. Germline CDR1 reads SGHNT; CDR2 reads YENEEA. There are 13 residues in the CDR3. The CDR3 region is CASSPRPGQEAFF. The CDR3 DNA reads TGTGCCAGCAGCCCGAGACCGGGACAAGAAGCTTTCTTT. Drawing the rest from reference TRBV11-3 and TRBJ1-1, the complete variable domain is EAGVVQSPRYKIIEKKQPVAFWCNPISGHNTLYWYLQNLGQGPELLIRYENEEAVDDSQLPKDRFSAERLKGVDSTLKIQPAELGDSAVYLCASSPRPGQEAFFGQGTRLTVV.

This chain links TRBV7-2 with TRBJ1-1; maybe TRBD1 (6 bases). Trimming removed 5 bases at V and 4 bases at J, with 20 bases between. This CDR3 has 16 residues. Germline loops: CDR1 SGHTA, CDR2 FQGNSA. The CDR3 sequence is CASSPVALQGSTEAFF. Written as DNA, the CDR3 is TGTGCCAGCAGCCCGGTGGCCCTACAGGGTAGCACTGAAGCTTTCTTT.

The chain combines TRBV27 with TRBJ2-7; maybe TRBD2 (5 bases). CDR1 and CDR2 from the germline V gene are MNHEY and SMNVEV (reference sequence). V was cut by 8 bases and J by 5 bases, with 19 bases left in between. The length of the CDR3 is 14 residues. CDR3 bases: TGTGCCAGCTCTTTCGGAGGCGGCCGGAACGAGCAGTACTTC. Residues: CASSFGGGRNEQYF.

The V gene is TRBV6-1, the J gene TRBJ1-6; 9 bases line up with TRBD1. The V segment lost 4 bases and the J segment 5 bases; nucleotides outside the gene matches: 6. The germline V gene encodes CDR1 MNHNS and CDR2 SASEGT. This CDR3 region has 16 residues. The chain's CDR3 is CASSGRTGVHNSPLHF. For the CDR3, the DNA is TGTGCCAGCAGTGGAAGGACAGGGGTCCATAATTCACCCCTCCACTTT.

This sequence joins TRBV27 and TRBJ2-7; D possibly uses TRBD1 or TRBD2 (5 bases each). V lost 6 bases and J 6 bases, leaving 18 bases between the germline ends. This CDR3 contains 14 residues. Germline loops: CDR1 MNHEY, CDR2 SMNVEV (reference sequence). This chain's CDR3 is CASRLGPRSGEQYF. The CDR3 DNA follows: TGTGCCAGCAGACTGGGACCGAGGAGCGGCGAGCAGTACTTC.

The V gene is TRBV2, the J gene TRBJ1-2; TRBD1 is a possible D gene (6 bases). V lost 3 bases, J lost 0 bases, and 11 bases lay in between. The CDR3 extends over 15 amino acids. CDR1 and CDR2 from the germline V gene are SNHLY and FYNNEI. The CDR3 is CASSDRGGTNYGYTF. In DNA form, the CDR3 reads TGTGCCAGCAGTGACAGGGGAGGTACTAACTATGGCTACACCTTC.

This CDR3 is CAWSVTGFGTEAFF. The CDR3 bases are TGTGCCTGGAGTGTCACAGGGTTCGGCACTGAAGCTTTCTTT. The V and J genes are TRBV30 and TRBJ1-1, with D possibly matching TRBD1 (6 bases). CDR1 and CDR2 (germline): GTSNPN, SVGIG (reference sequence). The CDR3 loop spans 14 amino acids. With 0 bases removed from V and 4 bases from J, the gap between germline ends came to 12 bases.

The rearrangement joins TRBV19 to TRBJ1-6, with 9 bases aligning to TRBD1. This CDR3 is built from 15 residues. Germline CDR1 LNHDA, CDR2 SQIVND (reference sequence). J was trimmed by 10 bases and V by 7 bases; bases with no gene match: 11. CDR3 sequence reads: CASTKFGTGRSPLHF. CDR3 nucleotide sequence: TGTGCCAGTACTAAATTCGGGACAGGGAGGTCACCCCTCCACTTT.

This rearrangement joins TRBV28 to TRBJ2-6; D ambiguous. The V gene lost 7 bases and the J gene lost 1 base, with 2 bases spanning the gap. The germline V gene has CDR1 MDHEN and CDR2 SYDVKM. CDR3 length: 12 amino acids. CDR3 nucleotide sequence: TGTGCCAGCATGTCTGGGGCCAACGTCCTGACTTTC. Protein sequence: CASMSGANVLTF.